This T cell receptor beta chain appears in the sequencing data of a study of regulatory T cells in long-lasting Graves disease. Documented time point: persistent/refractory GD, antithyroid drugs over 5 years with positive TRAb. The TCR library was made from RNA that had been extracted from PBMCs in TRIzol. According to the study, TCR beta libraries were built with iRepertoire HTBI primers and CDR3-region Arm-PCR. A single record per CDR3 protein comes from TCRdb applying MiXCR to the multiplex PCR reads. The sample holds more than 650,000 distinct CDR3 sequences, roughly 30% seen once. The germline CDR1 and CDR2 sequences are KGHSH and LQKENI. The CDR3 loop spans 15 amino acids. The V end was cut by 4 bases, the J end by 8 bases, with 20 bases between.

The source of this sequence is a female donor with Graves disease. This material consisted of peripheral blood mononuclear cells (PBMCs), taken when the disease was refractory, from a patient treated with antithyroid drugs. The chain employs TRBV18 and TRBJ1-1, with TRBD1 as a possible D gene (6 bases). CDR3 loop: CASSQQDSRSTEAFF. The CDR3 DNA sequence: TGTGCCAGCTCACAACAGGACAGTCGCAGCACAGAAGCTTTCTTT.